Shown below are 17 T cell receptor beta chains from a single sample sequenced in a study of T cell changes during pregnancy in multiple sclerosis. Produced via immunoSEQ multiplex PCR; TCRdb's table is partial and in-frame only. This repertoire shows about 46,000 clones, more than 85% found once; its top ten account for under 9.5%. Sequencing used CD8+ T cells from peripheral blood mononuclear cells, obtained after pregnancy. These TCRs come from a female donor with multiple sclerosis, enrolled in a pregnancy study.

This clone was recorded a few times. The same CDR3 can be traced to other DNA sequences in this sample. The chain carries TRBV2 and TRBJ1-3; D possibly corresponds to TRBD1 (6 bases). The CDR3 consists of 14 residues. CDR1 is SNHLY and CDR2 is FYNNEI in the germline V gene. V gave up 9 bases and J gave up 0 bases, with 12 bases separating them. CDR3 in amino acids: CARSTGDSGNTIYF. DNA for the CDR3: TGTGCCAGATCGACAGGCGACTCTGGAAACACCATATATTTT.

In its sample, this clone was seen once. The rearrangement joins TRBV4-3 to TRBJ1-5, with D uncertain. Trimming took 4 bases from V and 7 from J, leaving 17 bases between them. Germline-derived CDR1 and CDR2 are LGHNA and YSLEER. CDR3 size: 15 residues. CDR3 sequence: CASSPDYGVWQPQHF. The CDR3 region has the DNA TGCGCCAGCAGCCCTGACTATGGGGTGTGGCAGCCCCAGCATTTT.

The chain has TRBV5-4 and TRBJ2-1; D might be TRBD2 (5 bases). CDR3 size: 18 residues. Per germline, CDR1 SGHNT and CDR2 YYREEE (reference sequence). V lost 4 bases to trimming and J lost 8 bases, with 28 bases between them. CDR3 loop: CASSAPFASGDPSDEQFF. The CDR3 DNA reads TGTGCCAGCAGCGCACCTTTCGCGAGCGGAGACCCTTCAGATGAGCAGTTCTTC.

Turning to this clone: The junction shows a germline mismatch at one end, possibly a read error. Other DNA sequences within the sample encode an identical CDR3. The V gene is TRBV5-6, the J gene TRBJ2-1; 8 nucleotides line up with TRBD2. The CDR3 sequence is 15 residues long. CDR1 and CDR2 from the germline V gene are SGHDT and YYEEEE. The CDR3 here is CASSLPFSGTNEQFF. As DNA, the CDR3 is TGTGCTAGCAGCTTGCCGTTTAGCGGGACGAATGAGCAGTTCTTC.

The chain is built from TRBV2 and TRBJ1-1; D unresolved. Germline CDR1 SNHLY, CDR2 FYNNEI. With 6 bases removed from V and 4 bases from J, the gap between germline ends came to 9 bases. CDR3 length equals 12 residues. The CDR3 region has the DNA TGTGCCAGCAGCTGGGAGGGCACTGAAGCTTTCTTT. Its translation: CASSWEGTEAFF.

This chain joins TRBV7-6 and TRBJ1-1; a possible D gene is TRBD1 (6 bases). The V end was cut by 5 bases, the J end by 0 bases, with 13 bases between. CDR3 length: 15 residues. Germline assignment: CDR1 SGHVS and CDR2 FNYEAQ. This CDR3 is CASSVSRGMNTEAFF. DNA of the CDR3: TGTGCCAGCAGCGTCTCCAGGGGTATGAACACTGAAGCTTTCTTT.

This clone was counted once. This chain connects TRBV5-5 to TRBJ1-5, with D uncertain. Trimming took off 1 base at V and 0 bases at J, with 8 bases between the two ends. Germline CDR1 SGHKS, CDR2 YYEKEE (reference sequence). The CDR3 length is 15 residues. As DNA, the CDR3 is TGTGCCAGCAGCTTGCGAGGGAATAGCAATCAGCCCCAGCATTTT. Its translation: CASSLRGNSNQPQHF.

The DNA for the CDR3 is TGTGCCAGCAGCGTAGCGTTGGCGGGGGGCCCCCCGGATACGCAGTATTTT. As protein: CASSVALAGGPPDTQYF. The genes are TRBV9 and TRBJ2-3; TRBD2 matches at 8 bases. The germline gives CDR1 SGDLS, CDR2 YYNGEE. Trimming cost V 0 bases and J 6 bases; bases outside gene matches: 12. The CDR3 runs 17 residues.

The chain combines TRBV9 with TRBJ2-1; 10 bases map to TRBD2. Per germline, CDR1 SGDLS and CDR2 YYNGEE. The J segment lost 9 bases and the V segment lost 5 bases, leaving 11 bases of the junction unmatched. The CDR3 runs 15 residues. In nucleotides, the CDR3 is TGTGCCAGCAGTATCAGCGGGGGGGTTGCGGGTGAGCAGTTCTTC. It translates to CASSISGGVAGEQFF.

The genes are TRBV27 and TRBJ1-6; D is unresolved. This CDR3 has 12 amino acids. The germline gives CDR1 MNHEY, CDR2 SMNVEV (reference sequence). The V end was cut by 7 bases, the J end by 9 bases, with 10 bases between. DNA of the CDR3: TGTGCCAGCACCCATCCCGGTTCACCCCTCCACTTT. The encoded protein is CASTHPGSPLHF.

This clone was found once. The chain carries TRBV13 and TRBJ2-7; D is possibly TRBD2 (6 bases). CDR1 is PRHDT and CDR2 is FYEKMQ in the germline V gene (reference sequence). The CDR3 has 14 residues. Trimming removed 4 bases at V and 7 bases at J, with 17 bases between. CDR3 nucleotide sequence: TGTGCCAGCAGCTCCCCGGGACTGCAGGCGGAGCAGTACTTC. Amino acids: CASSSPGLQAEQYF. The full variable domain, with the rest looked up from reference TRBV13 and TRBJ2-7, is AAGVIQSPRHLIKEKRETATLKCYPIPRHDTVYWYQQGPGQDPQFLISFYEKMQSDKGSIPDRFSAQQFSDYHSELNMSSLELGDSALYFCASSSPGLQAEQYFGPGTRLTVT.

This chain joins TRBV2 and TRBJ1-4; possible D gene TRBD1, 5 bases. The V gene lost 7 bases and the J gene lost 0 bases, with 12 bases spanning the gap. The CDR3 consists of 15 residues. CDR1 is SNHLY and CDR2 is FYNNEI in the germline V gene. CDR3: CASTSTAATNEKLFF. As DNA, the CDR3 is TGTGCCAGCACATCGACAGCCGCAACTAATGAAAAACTGTTTTTT.

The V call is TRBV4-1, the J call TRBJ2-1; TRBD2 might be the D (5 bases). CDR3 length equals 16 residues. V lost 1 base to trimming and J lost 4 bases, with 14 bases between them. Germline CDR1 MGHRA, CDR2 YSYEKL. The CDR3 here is CASSQVFSDKYNEQFF. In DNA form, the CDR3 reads TGCGCCAGCAGCCAAGTTTTTAGCGACAAATACAATGAGCAGTTCTTC.

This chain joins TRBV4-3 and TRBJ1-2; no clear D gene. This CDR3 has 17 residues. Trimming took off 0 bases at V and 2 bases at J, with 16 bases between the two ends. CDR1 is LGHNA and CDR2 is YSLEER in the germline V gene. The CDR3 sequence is CASSQDRGSPQNYGYTF. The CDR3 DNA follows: TGCGCCAGCAGCCAAGATCGAGGGTCCCCACAGAACTATGGCTACACCTTC.

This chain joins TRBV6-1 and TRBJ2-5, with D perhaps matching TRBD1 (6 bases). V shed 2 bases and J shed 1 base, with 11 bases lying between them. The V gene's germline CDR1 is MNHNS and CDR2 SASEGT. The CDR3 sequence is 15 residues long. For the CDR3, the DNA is TGTGCCAGCAGTGAATCTACAGGGACCCAAGAGACCCAGTACTTC. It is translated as CASSESTGTQETQYF.

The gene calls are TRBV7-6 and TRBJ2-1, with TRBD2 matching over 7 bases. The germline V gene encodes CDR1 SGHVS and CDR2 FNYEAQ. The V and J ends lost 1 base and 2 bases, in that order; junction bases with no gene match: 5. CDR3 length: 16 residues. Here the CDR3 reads CASSLDPSGTYNEQFF. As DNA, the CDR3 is TGTGCCAGCAGCTTAGATCCTAGCGGCACCTACAATGAGCAGTTCTTC.

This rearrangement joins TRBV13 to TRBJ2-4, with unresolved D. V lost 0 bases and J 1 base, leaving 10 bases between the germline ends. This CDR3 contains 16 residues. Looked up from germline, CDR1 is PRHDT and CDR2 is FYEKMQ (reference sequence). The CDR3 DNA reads TGTGCCAGCAGCTTAGGCGTAACTCCGGCCAAAAACATTCAGTACTTC. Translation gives CASSLGVTPAKNIQYF.